The 12 T cell receptor beta chains below come from one sample, sequenced in a study of blood T cell repertoires in COVID-19. Using immunoSEQ multiplex PCR, the repertoire was profiled, and TCRdb retains in-frame clones only, with some absent. Of roughly 160,000 clones listed, roughly 80% are singletons. Sequenced input: PBMCs or T cells enriched from blood (not recorded which). The source is a woman in her 40s with acute COVID-19.

The chain has TRBV12-5 and TRBJ2-3, with a possible D match to TRBD1 (5 bases). The CDR3 covers 14 residues. CDR1 is LGHNT and CDR2 is FRNRAP in the germline V gene. V was pared by 4 bases and J by 5 bases, with 13 bases between. The CDR3 here is CASGSISDKDTQYF. As DNA, the CDR3 is TGTGCTAGTGGTTCTATCTCGGACAAAGATACGCAGTATTTT.

The chain has TRBV5-1 and TRBJ1-2; possible D gene TRBD1, 6 bases. This CDR3 is built from 17 residues. CDR1 is SGHRS, CDR2 YFSETQ, per germline. Between the trimmed V and J ends, which lost 0 bases and 1 base, there was a span of 16 bases. The CDR3 loop is CASSLVPPGAFNYGYTF. The CDR3 DNA reads TGCGCCAGCAGCTTGGTTCCGCCAGGGGCGTTTAACTATGGCTACACCTTC. Full variable domain (missing parts from reference TRBV5-1 and TRBJ1-2): KAGVTQTPRYLIKTRGQQVTLSCSPISGHRSVSWYQQTPGQGLQFLFEYFSETQRNKGNFPGRFSGRQFSNSRSEMNVSTLELGDSALYLCASSLVPPGAFNYGYTFGSGTRLTVV.

V gene TRBV29-1 combines with J gene TRBJ1-4; 8 bases map to TRBD1. Germline V lookup: CDR1 SQVTM, CDR2 ANQGSEA. Trimming at V came to 6 bases and at J to 10 bases, leaving 10 bases not matched to a gene. The CDR3 totals 13 residues. As DNA, the CDR3 is TGCAGCGTCGGTACCGGACAGGGTGGAAAACTGTTTTTT. Translating it yields CSVGTGQGGKLFF. The full variable domain, rest sourced from reference TRBV29-1 and TRBJ1-4, is SAVISQKPSRDICQRGTSLTIQCQVDSQVTMMFWYRQQPGQSLTLIATANQGSEATYESGFVIDKFPISRPNLTFSTLTVSNMSPEDSSIYLCSVGTGQGGKLFFGSGTQLSVL.

This sequence joins TRBV18 and TRBJ2-7; 8 bases line up with TRBD2. J was trimmed by 3 bases and V by 6 bases; bases with no gene match: 7. The CDR3 runs 14 residues. From germline, CDR1 is KGHSH and CDR2 LQKENI. In DNA, the CDR3 is TGTGCCAGCTCCACCACTAGCGGCAGCTACGAGCAGTACGTC. Encoded protein: CASSTTSGSYEQYV.

The rearrangement joins TRBV27 to TRBJ1-4; 7 bases map to TRBD1. The CDR3 totals 16 residues. Unmatched junction bases numbered 8, after V lost 5 bases and J lost 2 bases. Germline values: CDR1 MNHEY, CDR2 SMNVEV (reference sequence). CDR3 coding DNA: TGTGCCAGCAGTCTCCACAGGGGACGCACTAATGAAAAACTGTTTTTT. The encoded protein is CASSLHRGRTNEKLFF.

This clone was recorded only once. This chain connects TRBV7-3 to TRBJ2-1; 12 nucleotides match TRBD2. Germline V gene lookup returns CDR1 SGHTA and CDR2 FQGTGA. CDR3 length: 17 residues. Trimming at V came to 5 bases and at J to 4 bases, leaving 9 bases not matched to a gene. The CDR3: CASSRRGGTSGYNEQFF. In DNA, the CDR3 is TGTGCCAGCAGCAGAAGGGGCGGGACTAGCGGGTACAATGAGCAGTTCTTC.

V gene TRBV30 combines with J gene TRBJ1-6; D is possibly TRBD1 (6 bases). The CDR3 covers 13 residues. Per germline, CDR1 GTSNPN and CDR2 SVGIG (reference sequence). V dropped 5 bases and J dropped 7 bases, with 12 bases sitting between them. As DNA, the CDR3 is TGTGCCTGGCAAGGACAGCCAAATTCACCCCTCCACTTT. Its translation: CAWQGQPNSPLHF.

This rearrangement joins TRBV19 to TRBJ2-1; 7 positions match TRBD2. J gave up 2 bases and V 3 bases, and 7 bases lay outside the gene matches. Germline CDR1 is LNHDA and CDR2 is SQIVND (reference sequence). The CDR3 is made up of 16 amino acids. The CDR3 loop reads CASSIAAGVPYNEQFF. The DNA of the CDR3 is TGTGCCAGTAGTATTGCGGCGGGAGTCCCCTACAATGAGCAGTTCTTC. The variable domain in full, with the rest retrieved from reference TRBV19 and TRBJ2-1, is DGGITQSPKYLFRKEGQNVTLSCEQNLNHDAMYWYRQDPGQGLRLIYYSQIVNDFQKGDIAEGYSVSREKKESFPLTVTSAQKNPTAFYLCASSIAAGVPYNEQFFGPGTRLTVL.

This clone was counted once. The rearrangement joins TRBV6-5 to TRBJ2-1; 7 bases line up with TRBD2. CDR1 and CDR2 (germline): MNHEY, SVGAGI. V dropped 5 bases and J dropped 7; count of bases not matched to a gene: 11. This CDR3 comprises 15 residues. The CDR3 DNA reads as TGTGCCAGCAGTCCAGTCGGGGGGTTGAGGAATGAGCAGTTCTTC. Translation: CASSPVGGLRNEQFF.

This clone was seen a handful of times. The chain recombines TRBV5-1 with TRBJ1-6; 9 nucleotides line up with TRBD1. There are 15 residues in the CDR3. J was trimmed by 10 bases and V by 4 bases; bases with no gene match: 9. In germline, CDR1 is SGHRS, CDR2 YFSETQ. The CDR3: CASSPGTGKGSPLHF. Written as DNA, the CDR3 is TGCGCCAGCAGCCCTGGGACAGGGAAGGGATCACCCCTCCACTTT. The complete variable domain, with remaining parts taken from reference TRBV5-1 and TRBJ1-6, reads KAGVTQTPRYLIKTRGQQVTLSCSPISGHRSVSWYQQTPGQGLQFLFEYFSETQRNKGNFPGRFSGRQFSNSRSEMNVSTLELGDSALYLCASSPGTGKGSPLHFGNGTRLTVT.

The chain is built from TRBV18 and TRBJ1-1, with TRBD1 identical over 9 bases. Trimming cost V 3 bases and J 3 bases; bases outside gene matches: 8. CDR3 length: 16 amino acids. CDR1 is KGHSH, CDR2 LQKENI, per germline. The CDR3 sequence is CASSPDRGFRYTEAFF. The CDR3 coding sequence is TGTGCCAGCTCACCGGACAGGGGATTTAGGTACACTGAAGCTTTCTTT. Based on the CDR3 plus reference TRBV18 and TRBJ1-1, the full variable domain is NAGVMQNPRHLVRRRGQEARLRCSPMKGHSHVYWYRQLPEEGLKFMVYLQKENIIDESGMPKERFSAEFPKEGPSILRIQQVVRGDSAAYFCASSPDRGFRYTEAFFGQGTRLTVV.

This clone was counted between two and nine times. The gene calls are TRBV6-2 or TRBV6-3 and TRBJ2-7, with 13 bases matching TRBD2. The CDR3 sequence is 15 residues long. V lost 6 bases, J lost 2 bases, and 4 bases stayed unmatched. Germline V gene lookup returns CDR1 MNHEY and CDR2 SVGEGT. The CDR3 region is CASSLGLAGAYEQYV. DNA of the CDR3: TGTGCCAGCAGCCTCGGACTAGCGGGAGCCTACGAGCAGTACGTC.